Presented here are 3 T cell receptor beta chains from one specimen sequenced in a study of vaccination and CD4 T cells after COVID-19. Once obtained from cultured CD4+ T cells, the DNA was sequenced using the Oncomine TCR Beta short-read assay. Each CDR3 protein gets one entry after TCRdb re-called the PCR reads with MiXCR. Among about 12,000 distinct CDR3 sequences listed, more than 35% were seen once. These receptors lack a known antigen. Treatment described: roughly ten-day PBMC culture with coronavirus spike peptide pools or control peptides (ViraFEST assay). Sequencing was performed on cultured CD4+ T cells from blood. These TCRs come from a human donor with COVID-19.

V usage is TRBV12-3 or TRBV12-4 and J usage is TRBJ1-5, with D unclear. The CDR3 is made up of 13 amino acids. Deletions cut 3 bases from V and 7 bases from J, with 10 bases between. For the CDR3, the DNA is TGTGCCAGCAGTTTTGCGGTTATACAGCCCCAGCATTTT. As protein: CASSFAVIQPQHF.

This chain links TRBV6-5 with TRBJ2-5; D ambiguous. CDR3 length: 13 residues. Germline loops: CDR1 MNHEY, CDR2 SVGAGI. V shed 4 bases and J shed 1 base, with 7 bases lying between them. CDR3 sequence (DNA): TGTGCCAGCAGTTTACTCCCCCAAGAGACCCAGTACTTC. The encoded protein is CASSLLPQETQYF.

The chain's CDR3 is CASSLTPDIWGTQYF. The CDR3 DNA reads TGTGCCAGCAGTCTTACTCCCGACATCTGGGGGACCCAGTACTTC. The chain couples TRBV2 to TRBJ2-5; no clear D gene. The CDR3 extends over 15 amino acids. V was clipped by 5 bases and J by 7 bases, with 20 bases between them. Germline V gene lookup returns CDR1 SNHLY and CDR2 FYNNEI.